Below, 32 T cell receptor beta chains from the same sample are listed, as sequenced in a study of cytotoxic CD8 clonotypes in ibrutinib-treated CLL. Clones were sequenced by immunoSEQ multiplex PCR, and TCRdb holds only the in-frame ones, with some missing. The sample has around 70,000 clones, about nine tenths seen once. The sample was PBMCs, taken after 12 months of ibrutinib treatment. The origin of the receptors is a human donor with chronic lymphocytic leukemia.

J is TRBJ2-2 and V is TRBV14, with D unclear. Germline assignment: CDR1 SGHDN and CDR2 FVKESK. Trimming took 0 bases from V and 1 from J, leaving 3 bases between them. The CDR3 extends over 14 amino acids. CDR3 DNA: TGTGCCAGCAGCCAAGATTTGAACACCGGGGAGCTGTTTTTT. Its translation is CASSQDLNTGELFF.

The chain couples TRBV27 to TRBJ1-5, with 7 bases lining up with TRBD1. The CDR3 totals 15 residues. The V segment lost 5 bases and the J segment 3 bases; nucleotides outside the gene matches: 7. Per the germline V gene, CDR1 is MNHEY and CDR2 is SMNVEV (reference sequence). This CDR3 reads CASSNTGVANQPQHF. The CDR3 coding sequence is TGTGCCAGCAGTAATACAGGGGTGGCCAATCAGCCCCAGCATTTT.

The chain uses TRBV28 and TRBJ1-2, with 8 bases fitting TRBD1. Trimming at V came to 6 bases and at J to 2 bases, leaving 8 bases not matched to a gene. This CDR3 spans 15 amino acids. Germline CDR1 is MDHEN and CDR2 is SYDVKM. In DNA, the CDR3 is TGTGCCAGCAGCCACCGCGGACAGGGAAACTATGGCTACACCTTC. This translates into CASSHRGQGNYGYTF.

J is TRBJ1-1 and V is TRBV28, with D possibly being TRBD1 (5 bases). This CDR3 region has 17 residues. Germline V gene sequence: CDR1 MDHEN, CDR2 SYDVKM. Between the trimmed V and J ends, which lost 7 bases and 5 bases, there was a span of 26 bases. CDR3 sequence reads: CASTLAAGLRWNTEAFF. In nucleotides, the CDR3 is TGTGCCAGCACCTTGGCTGCAGGGTTGAGGTGGAATACTGAAGCTTTCTTT.

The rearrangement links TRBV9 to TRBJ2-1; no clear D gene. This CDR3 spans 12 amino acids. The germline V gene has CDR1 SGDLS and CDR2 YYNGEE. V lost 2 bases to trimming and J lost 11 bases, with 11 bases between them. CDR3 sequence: CASSVDLTKQFF. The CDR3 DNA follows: TGTGCCAGCAGCGTTGATTTAACAAAGCAGTTCTTC.

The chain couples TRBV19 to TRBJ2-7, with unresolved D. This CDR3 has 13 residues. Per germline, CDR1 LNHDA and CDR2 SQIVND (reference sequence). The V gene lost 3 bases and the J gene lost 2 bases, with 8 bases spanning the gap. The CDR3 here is CASSIGRTYEQYF. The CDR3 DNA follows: TGTGCCAGTAGTATTGGACGGACCTACGAGCAGTACTTC.

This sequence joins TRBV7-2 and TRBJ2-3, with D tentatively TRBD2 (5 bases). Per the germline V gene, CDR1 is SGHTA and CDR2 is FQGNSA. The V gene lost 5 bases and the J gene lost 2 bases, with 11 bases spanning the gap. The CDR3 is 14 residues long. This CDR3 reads CASSALGATDTQYF. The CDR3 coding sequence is TGTGCCAGCAGCGCGCTGGGAGCCACAGATACGCAGTATTTT.

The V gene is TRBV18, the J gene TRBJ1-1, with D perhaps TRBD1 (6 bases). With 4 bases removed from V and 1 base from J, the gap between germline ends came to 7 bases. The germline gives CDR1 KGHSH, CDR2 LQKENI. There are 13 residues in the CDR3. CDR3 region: CASSRGGNTEAFF. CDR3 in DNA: TGTGCCAGCTCACGAGGGGGGAACACTGAAGCTTTCTTT.

The CDR3 spells CSVGSVTNEKLFF. CDR3 in DNA: TGCAGCGTCGGGTCCGTAACTAATGAAAAACTGTTTTTT. The V and J genes are TRBV29-1 and TRBJ1-4; the D is unclear. The CDR3 extends over 13 amino acids. In germline, CDR1 is SQVTM, CDR2 ANQGSEA. Trimming pared 6 bases from V and 1 base from J, leaving 9 bases between.

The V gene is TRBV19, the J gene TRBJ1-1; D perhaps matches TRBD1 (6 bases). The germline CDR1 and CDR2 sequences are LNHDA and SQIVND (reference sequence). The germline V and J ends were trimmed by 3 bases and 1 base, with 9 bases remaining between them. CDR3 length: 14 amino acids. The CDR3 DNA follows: TGTGCCAGTAGTATGAGGGGACAGAACACTGAAGCTTTCTTT. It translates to CASSMRGQNTEAFF.

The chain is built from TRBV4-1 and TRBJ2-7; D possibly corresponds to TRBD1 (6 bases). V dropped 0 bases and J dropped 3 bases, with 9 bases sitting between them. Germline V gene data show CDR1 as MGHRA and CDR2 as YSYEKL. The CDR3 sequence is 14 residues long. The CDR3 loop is CASSQDGQIYEQYF. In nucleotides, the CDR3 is TGCGCCAGCAGCCAAGATGGACAGATCTACGAGCAGTACTTC.

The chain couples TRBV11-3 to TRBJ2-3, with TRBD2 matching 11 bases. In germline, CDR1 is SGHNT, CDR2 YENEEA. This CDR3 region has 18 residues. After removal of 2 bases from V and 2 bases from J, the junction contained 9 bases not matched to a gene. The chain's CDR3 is CASSLRVLAGDYTDTQYF. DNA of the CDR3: TGTGCCAGCAGCTTAAGGGTACTAGCGGGAGACTACACAGATACGCAGTATTTT.

CDR3 sequence reads: CASSLTGPANTQYF. The CDR3 DNA reads as TGTGCCAGCAGTCTGACTGGGCCCGCGAATACGCAGTATTTT. The chain uses TRBV6-6 and TRBJ2-3; the D is unclear. This CDR3 contains 14 residues. The germline V and J ends were trimmed by 5 bases and 7 bases, with 16 bases remaining between them. Germline CDR1 reads MNHNY; CDR2 reads SVGAGI (reference sequence).

The chain's CDR3 is CASRSTGVQPQHF. The CDR3 DNA is TGTGCCAGCAGGTCGACAGGGGTACAGCCCCAGCATTTT. This chain links TRBV27 with TRBJ1-5; 8 positions match TRBD1. This CDR3 comprises 13 residues. J was trimmed by 7 bases and V by 6 bases; bases with no gene match: 5. CDR1 and CDR2 (germline): MNHEY, SMNVEV (reference sequence).

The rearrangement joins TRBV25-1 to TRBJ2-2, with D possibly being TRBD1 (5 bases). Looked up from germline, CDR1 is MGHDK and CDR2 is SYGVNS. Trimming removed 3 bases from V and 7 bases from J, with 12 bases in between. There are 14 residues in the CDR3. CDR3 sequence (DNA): TGTGCCAGCAGTGATTCAGGGTATAACGGGGAGCTGTTTTTT. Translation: CASSDSGYNGELFF.

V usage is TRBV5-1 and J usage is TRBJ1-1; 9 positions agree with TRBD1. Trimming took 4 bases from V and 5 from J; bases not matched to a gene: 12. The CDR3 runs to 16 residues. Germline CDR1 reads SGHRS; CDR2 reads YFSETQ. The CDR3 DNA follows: TGCGCCAGCAGCGGAGGGACAGGGCCCTCGGGGACTGAAGCTTTCTTT. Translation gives CASSGGTGPSGTEAFF.

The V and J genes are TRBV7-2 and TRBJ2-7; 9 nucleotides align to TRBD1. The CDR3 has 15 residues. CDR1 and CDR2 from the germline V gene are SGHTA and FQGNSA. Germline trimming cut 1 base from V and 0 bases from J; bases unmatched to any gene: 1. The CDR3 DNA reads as TGTGCCAGCAGCTTAGGGACAGGGGACTCCTACGAGCAGTACTTC. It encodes CASSLGTGDSYEQYF.

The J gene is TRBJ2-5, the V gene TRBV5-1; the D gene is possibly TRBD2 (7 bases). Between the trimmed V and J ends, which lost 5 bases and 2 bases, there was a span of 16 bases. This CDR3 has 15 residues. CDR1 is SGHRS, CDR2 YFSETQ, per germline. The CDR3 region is CASRVRGAGQETQYF. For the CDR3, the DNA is TGCGCCAGCAGAGTTCGGGGGGCTGGGCAAGAGACCCAGTACTTC.

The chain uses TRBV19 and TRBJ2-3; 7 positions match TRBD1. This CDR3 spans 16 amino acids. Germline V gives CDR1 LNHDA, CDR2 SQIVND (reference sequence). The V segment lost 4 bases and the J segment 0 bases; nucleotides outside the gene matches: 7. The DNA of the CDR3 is TGTGCCAGTAGTACCATCGGACAGGCGAGCACAGATACGCAGTATTTT. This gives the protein CASSTIGQASTDTQYF.

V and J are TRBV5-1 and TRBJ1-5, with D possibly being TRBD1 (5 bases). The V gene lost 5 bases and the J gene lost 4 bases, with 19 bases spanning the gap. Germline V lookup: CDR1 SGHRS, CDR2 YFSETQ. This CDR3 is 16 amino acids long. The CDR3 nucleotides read TGCGCCAGCAGTGGTAGCGGAAGGGGTGGTAATCAGCCCCAGCATTTT. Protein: CASSGSGRGGNQPQHF.

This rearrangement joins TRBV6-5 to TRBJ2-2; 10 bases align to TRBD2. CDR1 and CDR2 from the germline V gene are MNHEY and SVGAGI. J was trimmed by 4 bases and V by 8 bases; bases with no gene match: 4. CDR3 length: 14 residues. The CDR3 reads CASLAGASTGELFF. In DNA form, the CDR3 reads TGTGCCAGCCTAGCGGGAGCTAGCACCGGGGAGCTGTTTTTT.

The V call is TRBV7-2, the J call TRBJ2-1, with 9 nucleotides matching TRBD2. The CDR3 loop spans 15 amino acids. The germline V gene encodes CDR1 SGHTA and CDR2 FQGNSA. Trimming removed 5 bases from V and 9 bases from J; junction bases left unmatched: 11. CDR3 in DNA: TGTGCCAGCAGCCCCCTCAGGACTAGCGTCGGTGAGCAGTTCTTC. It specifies CASSPLRTSVGEQFF.

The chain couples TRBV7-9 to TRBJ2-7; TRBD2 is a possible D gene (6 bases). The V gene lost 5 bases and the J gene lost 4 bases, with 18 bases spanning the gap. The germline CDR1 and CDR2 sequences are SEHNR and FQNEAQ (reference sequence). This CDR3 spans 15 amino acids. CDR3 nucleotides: TGTGCCAGCAGCGCCGGGACTCAAAGGGGTTACGAGCAGTACTTC. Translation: CASSAGTQRGYEQYF.

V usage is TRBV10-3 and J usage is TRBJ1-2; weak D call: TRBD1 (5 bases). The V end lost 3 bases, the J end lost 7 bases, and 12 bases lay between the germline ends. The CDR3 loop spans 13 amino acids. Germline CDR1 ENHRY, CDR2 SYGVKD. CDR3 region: CAISEGEMGGYTF. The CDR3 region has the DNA TGTGCCATCAGTGAAGGGGAGATGGGTGGCTACACCTTC.

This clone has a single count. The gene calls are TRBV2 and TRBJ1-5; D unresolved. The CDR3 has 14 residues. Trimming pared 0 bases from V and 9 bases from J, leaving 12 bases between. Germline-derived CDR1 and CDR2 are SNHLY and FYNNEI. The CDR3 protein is CASSEAPFLVPQHF. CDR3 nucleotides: TGTGCCAGCAGTGAAGCTCCTTTTCTTGTGCCCCAGCATTTT.

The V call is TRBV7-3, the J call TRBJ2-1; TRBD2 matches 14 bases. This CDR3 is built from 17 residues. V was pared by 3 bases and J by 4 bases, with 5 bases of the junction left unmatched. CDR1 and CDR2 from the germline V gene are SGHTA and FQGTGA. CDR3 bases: TGTGCCAGCAGCTTCGGACTAGCGGGAGGAAGATACAATGAGCAGTTCTTC. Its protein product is CASSFGLAGGRYNEQFF.

The CDR3 DNA follows: TGTGCCTGGGCCGTTTCGGCTGGGGCCAACGTCCTGACTTTC. Encoded protein: CAWAVSAGANVLTF. The chain uses TRBV30 and TRBJ2-6; no definite D call. CDR3 length: 14 residues. Germline CDR1 is GTSNPN and CDR2 is SVGIG (reference sequence). Trimming took 5 bases from V and 2 from J, leaving 10 bases between them.

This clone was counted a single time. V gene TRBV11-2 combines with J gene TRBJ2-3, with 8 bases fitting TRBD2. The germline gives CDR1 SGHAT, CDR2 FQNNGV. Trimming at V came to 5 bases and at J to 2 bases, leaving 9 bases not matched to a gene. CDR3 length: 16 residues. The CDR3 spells CASSPPERGITDTQYF. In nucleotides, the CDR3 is TGTGCCAGCAGCCCCCCGGAGCGGGGGATCACAGATACGCAGTATTTT.

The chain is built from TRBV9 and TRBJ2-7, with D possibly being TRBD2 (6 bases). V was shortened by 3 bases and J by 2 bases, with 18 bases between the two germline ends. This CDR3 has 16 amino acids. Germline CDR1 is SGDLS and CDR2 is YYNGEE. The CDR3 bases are TGTGCCAGCAGCGCAGGGACTTTTCCCCAACCCTACGAGCAGTACTTC. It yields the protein CASSAGTFPQPYEQYF.

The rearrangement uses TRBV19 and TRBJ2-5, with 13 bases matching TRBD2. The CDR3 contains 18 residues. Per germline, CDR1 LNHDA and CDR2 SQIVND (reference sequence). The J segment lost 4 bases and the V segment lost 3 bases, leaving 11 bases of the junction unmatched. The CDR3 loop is CASSIGLAGAMPGETQYF. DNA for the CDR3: TGTGCCAGTAGTATTGGACTAGCGGGAGCAATGCCGGGAGAGACCCAGTACTTC.

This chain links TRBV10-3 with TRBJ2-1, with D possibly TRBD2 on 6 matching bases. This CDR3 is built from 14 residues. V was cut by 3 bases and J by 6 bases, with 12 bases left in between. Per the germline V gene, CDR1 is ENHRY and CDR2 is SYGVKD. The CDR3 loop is CAISDGGWGNEQFF. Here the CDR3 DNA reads TGTGCCATCAGTGACGGGGGTTGGGGCAATGAGCAGTTCTTC.

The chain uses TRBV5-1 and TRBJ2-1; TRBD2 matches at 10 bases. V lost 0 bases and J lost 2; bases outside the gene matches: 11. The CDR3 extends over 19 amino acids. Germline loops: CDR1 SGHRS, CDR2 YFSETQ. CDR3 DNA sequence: TGCGCCAGCAGCTTGGTGGGGGCCTCTGGACTAGCGGCCTACAATGAGCAGTTCTTC. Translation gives CASSLVGASGLAAYNEQFF.